This T cell receptor beta chain is drawn from a study of OX40 agonist ivuxolimab in advanced cancers. Germline assignment: CDR1 MNHEY and CDR2 SMNVEV (reference sequence). V dropped 8 bases and J dropped 2 bases, with 7 bases sitting between them. This CDR3 is built from 12 residues. The table came from immunoSEQ multiplex PCR; TCRdb's copy has only in-frame clones and leaves some out. The sample consists of 25,000 to 35,000 clones, approximately 84% of them appearing once. The material sequenced was CD4+ or CD8+ T cells sorted from blood, taken in a trial of the OX40 agonist ivuxolimab. The receptor was derived from an adult with an advanced solid tumor such as melanoma, head and neck, liver or kidney cancer. The chain links TRBV27 to TRBJ1-5; D remains unclear. The CDR3 nucleotides read TGTGCCAGCTGGGAGGGCAATCAGCCCCAGCATTTT. This gives the protein CASWEGNQPQHF.